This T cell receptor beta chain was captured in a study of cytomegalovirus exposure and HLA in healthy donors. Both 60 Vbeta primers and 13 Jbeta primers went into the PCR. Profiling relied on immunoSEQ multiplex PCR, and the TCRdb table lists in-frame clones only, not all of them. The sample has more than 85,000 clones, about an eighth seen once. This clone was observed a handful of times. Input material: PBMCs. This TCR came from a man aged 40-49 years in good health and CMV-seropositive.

DNA of the CDR3: TGTGCCAGTACCCCGGGACTGCTCTATGGCTACACCTTC. It is translated as CASTPGLLYGYTF. The chain employs TRBV19 and TRBJ1-2; possible D gene TRBD1, 5 bases. CDR3 length: 13 residues. From germline, CDR1 is LNHDA and CDR2 SQIVND (reference sequence). Between the trimmed V and J ends, which lost 7 bases and 4 bases, there was a span of 13 bases. Full variable domain (remainder filled in from reference TRBV19 and TRBJ1-2): DGGITQSPKYLFRKEGQNVTLSCEQNLNHDAMYWYRQDPGQGLRLIYYSQIVNDFQKGDIAEGYSVSREKKESFPLTVTSAQKNPTAFYLCASTPGLLYGYTFGSGTRLTVV.